A single sample is the source of the 24 T cell receptor beta chains below, sequenced in a study of T cells in Graves' hyperthyroidism and ophthalmopathy. The CDR3 regions of TCR beta were amplified from RNA transcripts. In the first-round RT-PCR of the TCR CDR3, the HTBI primer set was used. In TCRdb, the multiplex PCR reads were re-called with MiXCR into one record per CDR3 protein. Of hundreds of thousands of distinct CDR3 sequences detected, about 15% appear once; the ten largest clones hold approximately 13%. The sequencing sample was made of blood. The receptors derive from a woman aged 45-65 years with Graves' ophthalmopathy.

Regarding this clonotype: One base away lies a much larger clone, so this may be a sequencing read error. V gene TRBV7-2 combines with J gene TRBJ2-7; possibly TRBD1 or TRBD2 for D (5 bases each). The CDR3 is 16 amino acids. Trimming removed 5 bases from V and 1 base from J, with 18 bases in between. The germline V gene has CDR1 SGHTA and CDR2 FQGNSA. CDR3 bases: TGTGCCAGCAGCCTTTTTTTCGGGAAGGGGTCCTACGAGCAGTACTTC. It is translated as CASSLFFGKGSYEQYF.

This clonotype has a handful of counts. The V gene is TRBV2, the J gene TRBJ1-3; D unresolved. The CDR3 totals 13 residues. With 2 bases removed from V and 4 bases from J, the gap between germline ends came to 6 bases. CDR1 and CDR2 (germline): SNHLY, FYNNEI. CDR3 DNA: TGTGCCAGCAGTGAACGCACCGGAAACACCATATATTTT. Amino acids: CASSERTGNTIYF.

This clonotype was counted many times. This sequence joins TRBV19 and TRBJ2-1, with TRBD2 matching over 9 bases. Germline CDR1 and CDR2: LNHDA and SQIVND (reference sequence). The CDR3 runs to 16 residues. V shed 6 bases and J 2 bases; nucleotides not matched to a gene: 8. The CDR3 region is CASSWREGGAYNEQFF. In DNA, the CDR3 is TGTGCCAGTAGCTGGCGGGAGGGTGGGGCCTACAATGAGCAGTTCTTC.

The J gene is TRBJ1-6, the V gene TRBV2; D is uncertain. The CDR3 is 14 residues long. Germline CDR1 and CDR2: SNHLY and FYNNEI. V was shortened by 6 bases and J by 5 bases, with 11 bases between the two germline ends. CDR3: CASRVGGNNSPLHF. Written as DNA, the CDR3 is TGTGCCAGCAGAGTCGGAGGGAATAATTCACCCCTCCACTTT.

This clonotype showed up just a few times. The V and J genes are TRBV9 and TRBJ1-6; perhaps TRBD1 as D (5 bases). Germline V CDR1 and CDR2: SGDLS, YYNGEE. The CDR3 spans 18 residues. The V end was cut by 4 bases, the J end by 7 bases, with 24 bases between. The CDR3 protein is CASSLHDVGVLGNSPLHF. In DNA form, the CDR3 reads TGTGCCAGCAGCCTTCACGACGTGGGGGTCCTGGGGAATTCACCCCTCCACTTT.

This clonotype came up once. This chain uses TRBV7-2 with TRBJ2-7, with TRBD2 as a possible D gene (5 bases). The germline CDR1 and CDR2 sequences are SGHTA and FQGNSA. Trimming took off 5 bases at V and 0 bases at J, with 17 bases between the two ends. The CDR3 is 16 amino acids. CDR3: CASSPYGGAHSYEQYF. The CDR3 DNA reads as TGTGCCAGCAGCCCCTACGGAGGCGCCCACTCCTACGAGCAGTACTTC.

This clonotype was detected ten times or more. The rearrangement joins TRBV12-3 or TRBV12-4 to TRBJ2-1; no clear D. This CDR3 has 14 residues. Trimming shortened V by 6 bases and J by 1 base, and 10 bases separated the two germline ends. CDR3 loop: CASSDGWSYNEQFF. The CDR3 DNA reads as TGTGCCAGCAGCGACGGGTGGTCCTACAATGAGCAGTTCTTC.

The chain couples TRBV15 to TRBJ2-7; D might be TRBD2 (7 bases). Germline CDR1 is LNHNV and CDR2 is YYDKDF (reference sequence). CDR3 size: 14 residues. V was pared by 2 bases and J by 3 bases, with 11 bases between. The CDR3 coding sequence is TGTGCCACCAGCAGAAAGGGGGGGAACTACGAGCAGTACTTC. It yields the protein CATSRKGGNYEQYF.

This clonotype occurred many times. The chain joins TRBV28 to TRBJ1-5; maybe TRBD1 (6 bases). Germline CDR1 reads MDHEN; CDR2 reads SYDVKM. The CDR3 spans 15 residues. Trimming cost V 3 bases and J 2 bases, with 11 bases left between them. The CDR3 protein is CASSFRQVGNQPQHF. In DNA form, the CDR3 reads TGTGCCAGCAGTTTTCGACAGGTGGGCAATCAGCCCCAGCATTTT.

At least ten counts were recorded for this clonotype. V is TRBV27 and J is TRBJ1-1; 9 positions match TRBD1. The germline V gene has CDR1 MNHEY and CDR2 SMNVEV (reference sequence). The CDR3 has 17 residues. V shed 5 bases, J shed 1 base, and the junction held 11 bases outside the gene matches. CDR3 DNA sequence: TGTGCCAGCAGTCCCCACAGGGGGCAAGGTGCGAACACTGAAGCTTTCTTT. The encoded protein is CASSPHRGQGANTEAFF.

This clonotype was seen at least ten times. The genes are TRBV12-5 and TRBJ2-3; D might be TRBD2 (6 bases). Germline values: CDR1 LGHNT, CDR2 FRNRAP. The CDR3 has 16 amino acids. Trimming took off 2 bases at V and 4 bases at J, with 16 bases between the two ends. The CDR3 bases are TGTGCTAGTGGTTTGATGGTCGGGAGAAACTCAGATACGCAGTATTTT. Translation gives CASGLMVGRNSDTQYF.

This clonotype was seen ten or more times. The chain couples TRBV5-6 to TRBJ2-1, with 9 bases fitting TRBD2. The CDR3 sequence is 16 residues long. Germline values: CDR1 SGHDT, CDR2 YYEEEE. Unmatched junction bases numbered 3, after V lost 2 bases and J lost 0 bases. CDR3 in DNA: TGTGCCAGCAGCTTCGCACTAGCGGGCTCCTACAATGAGCAGTTCTTC. This encodes CASSFALAGSYNEQFF. The complete variable domain, with remaining parts taken from reference TRBV5-6 and TRBJ2-1, reads DAGVTQSPTHLIKTRGQQVTLRCSPKSGHDTVSWYQQALGQGPQFIFQYYEEEERQRGNFPDRFSGHQFPNYSSELNVNALLLGDSALYLCASSFALAGSYNEQFFGPGTRLTVL.

The chain is built from TRBV6-1 and TRBJ2-7, with D perhaps TRBD1 (5 bases). Germline values: CDR1 MNHNS, CDR2 SASEGT. Between the trimmed V and J ends, which lost 3 bases and 4 bases, there was a span of 10 bases. There are 13 residues in the CDR3. This CDR3 is CASSEQDRYEQYF. The DNA for the CDR3 is TGTGCCAGCAGTGAGCAAGACAGATACGAGCAGTACTTC.

This clonotype was found a few times. The J gene is TRBJ2-1, the V gene TRBV7-3, with 8 bases fitting TRBD1. Germline V CDR1 and CDR2: SGHTA, FQGTGA. V shed 5 bases and J 9 bases; nucleotides not matched to a gene: 9. The CDR3 has 14 residues. In nucleotides, the CDR3 is TGTGCCAGCAGCACCACACTTACAGGGGGTGAGCAGTTCTTC. Amino acid sequence: CASSTTLTGGEQFF.

This clonotype showed up many times. This rearrangement joins TRBV20-1 to TRBJ2-1; weak D call: TRBD2 (6 bases). The germline V and J ends were trimmed by 3 bases and 1 base, with 10 bases remaining between them. Germline V gives CDR1 DFQATT, CDR2 SNEGSKA (reference sequence). CDR3 length equals 14 residues. CDR3 nucleotides: TGCAGTGCTAGGAGGAGGGCTTCCTACAATGAGCAGTTCTTC. It specifies CSARRRASYNEQFF.

The table lists this clonotype with many counts. The chain uses TRBV3-1 and TRBJ2-5, with D tentatively TRBD1 (5 bases). Trimming stripped 2 bases from V and 2 bases from J, with 6 bases between. This CDR3 contains 13 residues. The germline V gene has CDR1 LGHDT and CDR2 YNNKEL (reference sequence). CDR3 bases: TGTGCCAGCAGCCAACAGGGTCAAGAGACCCAGTACTTC. It encodes CASSQQGQETQYF.

Comment on this clonotype: This could be a read error, since a much larger clone is one nucleotide away. The chain employs TRBV30 and TRBJ1-2; tentative D call: TRBD1 (5 bases). Germline V gene lookup returns CDR1 GTSNPN and CDR2 SVGIG (reference sequence). The CDR3 is made up of 12 amino acids. V was clipped by 3 bases and J by 7 bases, with 12 bases between them. DNA of the CDR3: TGTGCCTGGAGAGACTACAGGACTGGCTACACCTTC. Translation gives CAWRDYRTGYTF.

The chain combines TRBV14 with TRBJ2-7; perhaps D is TRBD1 or TRBD2 (6 bases each). The CDR3 runs 20 residues. In germline, CDR1 is SGHDN, CDR2 FVKESK. Between the trimmed V and J ends, which lost 0 bases and 3 bases, there was a span of 27 bases. In DNA, the CDR3 is TGTGCCAGCAGCCAAGATAGGGGGAGGCAGGGTAGTTCTCTAATCTACGAGCAGTACTTC. Translating it yields CASSQDRGRQGSSLIYEQYF.

This clonotype has at least ten counts. The chain has TRBV20-1 and TRBJ1-2; D is ambiguous. The V gene's germline CDR1 is DFQATT and CDR2 SNEGSKA (reference sequence). This CDR3 spans 12 amino acids. Trimming shortened V by 5 bases and J by 8 bases, and 15 bases separated the two germline ends. The CDR3 nucleotides read TGCAGTGCTTTCACCCCAGGATGGGGCTACACCTTC. This encodes CSAFTPGWGYTF.

The chain uses TRBV7-2 and TRBJ2-7, with TRBD2 matching over 9 bases. The CDR3 spans 15 residues. With 6 bases clipped from V and 1 base from J, the junction kept 7 bases outside the gene matches. Germline lookup yields CDR1 SGHTA and CDR2 FQGNSA. Here the CDR3 reads CASRYTSGQSYEQYF. For the CDR3, the DNA is TGTGCCAGCAGGTATACTAGCGGGCAATCCTACGAGCAGTACTTC.

This clonotype was picked up a small number of times. The V call is TRBV18, the J call TRBJ2-7; maybe TRBD1 (5 bases). Germline assignment: CDR1 KGHSH and CDR2 LQKENI. The CDR3 sequence is 14 residues long. V was cut by 3 bases and J by 2 bases, with 11 bases left in between. CDR3 region: CASSPGRAPYEQYF. CDR3 DNA: TGTGCCAGCTCACCGGGCAGGGCGCCCTACGAGCAGTACTTC.

This clonotype was seen ten or more times. The chain joins TRBV28 to TRBJ1-1; D uncertain. Deletions cut 4 bases from V and 6 bases from J, with 15 bases between. Germline V lookup: CDR1 MDHEN, CDR2 SYDVKM. This CDR3 is 14 amino acids long. CDR3 bases: TGTGCCAGCAGTTCCGAGGTGAATCTGGCTGAAGCTTTCTTT. Residues: CASSSEVNLAEAFF.

Ten or more counts support this clonotype. This chain joins TRBV20-1 and TRBJ2-1; D is possibly TRBD1 or TRBD2 (5 bases each). Trimming took off 6 bases at V and 3 bases at J, with 9 bases between the two ends. The germline gives CDR1 DFQATT, CDR2 SNEGSKA (reference sequence). The CDR3 spans 12 residues. The CDR3 loop is CSALRGYNEQFF. The CDR3 DNA is TGCAGTGCACTGAGGGGCTACAATGAGCAGTTCTTC.

This clonotype was recorded many times. The V gene is TRBV12-5, the J gene TRBJ2-1; 9 bases map to TRBD1. Germline assignment: CDR1 LGHNT and CDR2 FRNRAP. V lost 7 bases, J lost 12 bases, and 7 bases stayed unmatched. The CDR3 sequence is 12 residues long. CDR3: CASVLGQGWQFF. The CDR3 DNA sequence: TGTGCTAGTGTTCTTGGACAGGGGTGGCAGTTCTTC. The complete variable domain, with remaining parts taken from reference TRBV12-5 and TRBJ2-1, reads DARVTQTPRHKVTEMGQEVTMRCQPILGHNTVFWYRQTMMQGLELLAYFRNRAPLDDSGMPKDRFSAEMPDATLATLKIQPSEPRDSAVYFCASVLGQGWQFFGPGTRLTVL.